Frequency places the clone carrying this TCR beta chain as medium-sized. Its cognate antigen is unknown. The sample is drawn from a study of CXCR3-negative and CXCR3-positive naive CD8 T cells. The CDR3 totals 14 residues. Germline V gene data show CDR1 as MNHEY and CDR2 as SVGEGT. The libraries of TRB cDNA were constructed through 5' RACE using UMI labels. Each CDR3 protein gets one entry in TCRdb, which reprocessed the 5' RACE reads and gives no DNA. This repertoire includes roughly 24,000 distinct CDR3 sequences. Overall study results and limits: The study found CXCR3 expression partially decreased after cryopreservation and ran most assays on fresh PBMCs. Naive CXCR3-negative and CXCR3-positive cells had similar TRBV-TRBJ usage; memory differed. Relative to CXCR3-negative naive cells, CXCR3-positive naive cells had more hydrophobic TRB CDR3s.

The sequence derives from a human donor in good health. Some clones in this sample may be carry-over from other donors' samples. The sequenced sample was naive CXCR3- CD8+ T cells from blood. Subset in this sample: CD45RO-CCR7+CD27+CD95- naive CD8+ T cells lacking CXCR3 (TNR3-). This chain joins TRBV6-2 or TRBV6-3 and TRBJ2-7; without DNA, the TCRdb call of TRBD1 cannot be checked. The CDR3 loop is CASSVTGDSYEQYF.